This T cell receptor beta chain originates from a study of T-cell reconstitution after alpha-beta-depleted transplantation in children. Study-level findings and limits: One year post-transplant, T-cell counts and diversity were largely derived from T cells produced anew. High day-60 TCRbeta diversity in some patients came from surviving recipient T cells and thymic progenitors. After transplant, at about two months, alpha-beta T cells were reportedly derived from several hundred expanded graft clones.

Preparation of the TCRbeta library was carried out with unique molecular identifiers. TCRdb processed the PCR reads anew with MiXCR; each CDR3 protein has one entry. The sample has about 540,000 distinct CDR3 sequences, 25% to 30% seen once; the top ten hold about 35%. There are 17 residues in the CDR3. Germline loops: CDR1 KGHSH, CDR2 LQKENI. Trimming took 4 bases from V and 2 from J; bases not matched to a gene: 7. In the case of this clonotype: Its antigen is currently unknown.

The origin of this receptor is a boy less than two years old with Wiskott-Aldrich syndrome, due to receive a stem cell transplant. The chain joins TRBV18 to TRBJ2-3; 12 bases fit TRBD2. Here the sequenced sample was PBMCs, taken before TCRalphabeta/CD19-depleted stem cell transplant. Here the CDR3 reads CASSLETSGGFTDTQYF. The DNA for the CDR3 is TGTGCCAGCTCACTCGAGACTAGCGGGGGATTCACAGATACGCAGTATTTT.